This T cell receptor (beta chain) is from a study of blood T cell repertoires in COVID-19. Sequencing was performed with immunoSEQ multiplex PCR; in TCRdb, only in-frame clones are kept and a portion is missing. The sample lists around 310,000 clones, around 92% occurring once. The CDR3 totals 15 residues. The germline gives CDR1 SGHTA, CDR2 FQGNSA. With 7 bases clipped from V and 6 bases from J, the junction kept 7 bases outside the gene matches. Allocation to cohorts depended on clinical history reported by the participants. The sequenced material came from PBMCs or T cells enriched from blood (not recorded which). The TCR sequence derives from a woman younger than 45 who had recovered from COVID-19. The chain employs TRBV7-2 and TRBJ2-2; 11 bases are shared with TRBD2. The CDR3 is CASILAGGFAGELFF. The CDR3 DNA sequence: TGTGCCAGCATCCTAGCGGGAGGTTTCGCCGGGGAGCTGTTTTTT.